The next 26 T cell receptor beta chains were all read from a single sample in a study of long-term antiretroviral therapy in people with HIV. With survey level as its setting, the immunoSEQ assay was v3.0. Measured with immunoSEQ multiplex PCR; TCRdb has only the in-frame clones, and not every one. The repertoire holds roughly 15,000 clones, with 88% as singletons. Sequencing used unsorted PBMCs, obtained around 2.3 years before starting antiretroviral therapy. The origin of the receptors is a woman in her 30s with HIV.

This chain connects TRBV5-1 to TRBJ2-1, with 11 bases aligning to TRBD1. This CDR3 contains 16 residues. V was pared by 0 bases and J by 8 bases, with 7 bases of the junction left unmatched. The germline gives CDR1 SGHRS, CDR2 YFSETQ. CDR3 DNA sequence: TGCGCCAGCAGCTTGGGCTGGGGACAGGGGGACGATGAGCAGTTCTTC. Its protein product is CASSLGWGQGDDEQFF.

The chain uses TRBV6-5 and TRBJ2-3; a weak D match, TRBD1 (5 bases). Deletions cut 5 bases from V and 11 bases from J, with 17 bases between. The CDR3 consists of 13 residues. The germline gives CDR1 MNHEY, CDR2 SVGAGI. CDR3 protein: CASSPDRFLLQYF. The CDR3 DNA is TGTGCCAGCAGTCCCGACAGATTTTTATTGCAGTATTTT.

This clone was counted once. V gene TRBV7-9 combines with J gene TRBJ2-3; no clear D gene. With 0 bases removed from V and 4 bases from J, the gap between germline ends came to 5 bases. This CDR3 spans 13 amino acids. CDR1 is SEHNR, CDR2 FQNEAQ, per germline (reference sequence). In nucleotides, the CDR3 is TGTGCCAGCAGCTTAGCAGACTCAGATACGCAGTATTTT. Translated, it gives CASSLADSDTQYF.

The J gene is TRBJ2-5, the V gene TRBV11-2; weak D call: TRBD1 (5 bases). Trimming removed 5 bases from V and 1 base from J, with 14 bases in between. Germline CDR1 and CDR2: SGHAT and FQNNGV. CDR3 length equals 15 residues. The CDR3 region is CASSLETVGQETQYF. DNA of the CDR3: TGTGCCAGCAGCCTCGAGACAGTCGGCCAAGAGACCCAGTACTTC. Variable domain in full (rest from reference TRBV11-2 and TRBJ2-5): EAGVAQSPRYKIIEKRQSVAFWCNPISGHATLYWYQQILGQGPKLLIQFQNNGVVDDSQLPKDRFSAERLKGVDSTLKIQPAKLEDSAVYLCASSLETVGQETQYFGPGTRLLVL.

V is TRBV29-1 and J is TRBJ1-1; perhaps TRBD1 as D (6 bases). Trimming took 2 bases from V and 4 from J, leaving 20 bases between them. Germline V gives CDR1 SQVTM, CDR2 ANQGSEA. CDR3 length: 16 amino acids. The CDR3: CSVERGFRDTSTEAFF. The CDR3 nucleotides read TGCAGCGTTGAAAGGGGATTCCGGGACACCAGCACTGAAGCTTTCTTT.

The chain recombines TRBV5-1 with TRBJ2-5; D is perhaps TRBD1 (5 bases). The CDR3 contains 15 residues. CDR1 is SGHRS, CDR2 YFSETQ, per germline. Between the trimmed V and J ends, which lost 0 bases and 0 bases, there was a span of 9 bases. In nucleotides, the CDR3 is TGCGCCAGCAGCTTGGCGACAGAGTACCAAGAGACCCAGTACTTC. Translating gives CASSLATEYQETQYF.

This clone showed up just a few times. The chain uses TRBV7-2 and TRBJ1-6; tentative D call: TRBD1 (6 bases). This CDR3 comprises 15 residues. Trimming removed 1 base from V and 9 bases from J, with 13 bases in between. CDR1 and CDR2 from the germline V gene are SGHTA and FQGNSA. In DNA form, the CDR3 reads TGTGCCAGCAGCTTAGACATAGGGGGGTTTTCACCCCTCCACTTT. As protein: CASSLDIGGFSPLHF.

V gene TRBV29-1 combines with J gene TRBJ1-1; 8 bases fit TRBD1. The CDR3 totals 13 residues. Germline V gene lookup returns CDR1 SQVTM and CDR2 ANQGSEA. The CDR3: CRGGQGPNTEAFF. CDR3 nucleotides: TGCAGGGGAGGACAGGGACCGAACACTGAAGCTTTCTTT.

The chain combines TRBV6-1 with TRBJ1-5, with 8 bases fitting TRBD1. From germline, CDR1 is MNHNS and CDR2 SASEGT. Losses at the gene ends were 0 bases for V and 3 bases for J; bases not matched to a gene: 4. The CDR3 is made up of 16 amino acids. DNA of the CDR3: TGTGCCAGCAGTGAAGCGAGGACAGGGAACAATCAGCCCCAGCATTTT. As protein: CASSEARTGNNQPQHF.

The chain carries TRBV27 and TRBJ1-2; D perhaps matches TRBD1 (5 bases). The CDR3 is made up of 13 amino acids. Germline values: CDR1 MNHEY, CDR2 SMNVEV (reference sequence). The V end lost 2 bases, the J end lost 10 bases, and 14 bases lay between the germline ends. The CDR3 sequence: CASSLSGRGSYTF. In DNA form, the CDR3 reads TGTGCCAGCAGTTTAAGTGGTCGGGGCTCCTACACCTTC.

This chain connects TRBV6-4 to TRBJ2-7; 9 bases fit TRBD1. V lost 3 bases, J lost 4 bases, and 7 bases stayed unmatched. Looked up from germline, CDR1 is MRHNA and CDR2 is SNTAGT. The CDR3 extends over 15 amino acids. CDR3: CASSEIYRGLYEQYF. The CDR3 nucleotides read TGTGCCAGCAGTGAAATCTACAGGGGGCTTTACGAGCAGTACTTC.

The J gene is TRBJ2-7, the V gene TRBV6-6, with 9 bases that match TRBD1. J was trimmed by 0 bases and V by 7 bases; bases with no gene match: 10. Germline V lookup: CDR1 MNHNY, CDR2 SVGAGI (reference sequence). The CDR3 runs to 16 residues. The CDR3 here is CASNQQGTGISYEQYF. The CDR3 region has the DNA TGTGCCAGCAACCAACAGGGGACAGGGATCTCCTACGAGCAGTACTTC.

The chain couples TRBV7-2 to TRBJ1-1; D uncertain. Trimming cost V 1 base and J 5 bases, with 8 bases left between them. The germline gives CDR1 SGHTA, CDR2 FQGNSA. The length of the CDR3 is 13 residues. CDR3 bases: TGTGCCAGCAGCTTAGTCGAAGGGACTGAAGCTTTCTTT. Translating gives CASSLVEGTEAFF.

Written as DNA, the CDR3 is TGTGCCATCAGTGAGTCAGGCGGAAATAACTATGGCTACACCTTC. Translated, it gives CAISESGGNNYGYTF. The chain uses TRBV10-3 and TRBJ1-2; D gene uncertain. Deletions cut 0 bases from V and 1 base from J, with 9 bases between. Germline lookup yields CDR1 ENHRY and CDR2 SYGVKD. The CDR3 is made up of 15 amino acids.

The chain combines TRBV5-5 with TRBJ2-2; TRBD1 agrees at 7 bases. This CDR3 has 15 residues. Germline V gene lookup returns CDR1 SGHKS and CDR2 YYEKEE (reference sequence). V shed 4 bases, J shed 1 base, and the junction held 4 bases outside the gene matches. CDR3 residues: CASSNHRGNTGELFF. CDR3 in DNA: TGTGCCAGCAGCAACCACAGGGGGAACACCGGGGAGCTGTTTTTT.

This chain joins TRBV30 and TRBJ2-5; the match to TRBD2 covers 12 bases. CDR1 and CDR2 (germline): GTSNPN, SVGIG (reference sequence). The CDR3 runs to 14 residues. The J segment lost 2 bases and the V segment lost 5 bases, leaving 3 bases of the junction unmatched. DNA for the CDR3: TGTGCCTGGGGCGGACTAGCGGGACAAGAGACCCAGTACTTC. This sequence encodes CAWGGLAGQETQYF.

V is TRBV5-1 and J is TRBJ2-3; 9 nucleotides align to TRBD2. After removal of 0 bases from V and 5 bases from J, the junction contained 10 bases not matched to a gene. Germline-derived CDR1 and CDR2 are SGHRS and YFSETQ. CDR3 length: 17 amino acids. The CDR3 DNA reads as TGCGCCAGCAGCTTGGAAGGCCTAGCGGGGTTGTTAGATACGCAGTATTTT. This encodes CASSLEGLAGLLDTQYF.

This chain connects TRBV4-1 to TRBJ2-5; TRBD1 might be the D (6 bases). The CDR3 is 14 residues long. Germline assignment: CDR1 MGHRA and CDR2 YSYEKL. Trimming took 3 bases from V and 2 from J, leaving 10 bases between them. The CDR3: CASSHIGGQETQYF. The CDR3, as DNA: TGCGCCAGCAGCCATATAGGGGGACAAGAGACCCAGTACTTC.

V usage is TRBV10-3 and J usage is TRBJ2-2; a weak D match, TRBD2 (5 bases). The CDR3 loop spans 16 amino acids. Germline CDR1 and CDR2: ENHRY and SYGVKD. Trimming shortened V by 0 bases and J by 4 bases, and 12 bases separated the two germline ends. Written as DNA, the CDR3 is TGTGCCATCAGTGAGTCTGGTGTGGAGGTCACCGGGGAGCTGTTTTTT. This encodes CAISESGVEVTGELFF.

The chain employs TRBV5-4 and TRBJ1-2; D is uncertain. This CDR3 spans 11 amino acids. V was clipped by 3 bases and J by 1 base, with 1 base between them. Per the germline V gene, CDR1 is SGHNT and CDR2 is YYREEE (reference sequence). The CDR3 DNA follows: TGTGCCAGCAGCTATAACTATGGCTACACCTTC. Translating it yields CASSYNYGYTF.

The chain carries TRBV29-1 and TRBJ2-1, with D possibly being TRBD1 or TRBD2 (6 bases each). CDR1 is SQVTM and CDR2 is ANQGSEA in the germline V gene. The CDR3 is made up of 12 amino acids. Trimming stripped 3 bases from V and 10 bases from J, with 13 bases between. The CDR3 DNA reads TGCAGCGTTGATAGGGGGAGGTACGAGCAGTTCTTC. Translation gives CSVDRGRYEQFF.

The chain combines TRBV4-3 with TRBJ2-1; no firm D call. V lost 1 base and J lost 4, with 8 bases in between. Germline values: CDR1 LGHNA, CDR2 YSLEER. The CDR3 is made up of 14 amino acids. The chain's CDR3 is CASSQVRSYNEQFF. DNA of the CDR3: TGCGCCAGCAGCCAAGTGCGTTCTTACAATGAGCAGTTCTTC.

The J gene is TRBJ1-1, the V gene TRBV4-2; 10 positions match TRBD1. CDR1 is LGHNA, CDR2 YNFKEQ, per germline. CDR3 length equals 17 residues. Losses at the gene ends were 0 bases for V and 6 bases for J; bases not matched to a gene: 10. CDR3 bases: TGTGCCAGCAGCCAAGATCAGAGAGGACAGGGGGACGCTGAAGCTTTCTTT. Its translation: CASSQDQRGQGDAEAFF.

This clone was observed a single time. This chain uses TRBV5-6 with TRBJ2-3; 15 bases agree with TRBD2. Germline loops: CDR1 SGHDT, CDR2 YYEEEE. V shed 2 bases, J shed 5 bases, and the junction held 3 bases outside the gene matches. The CDR3 extends over 16 amino acids. This CDR3 is CASSFGLAGGKDTQYF. CDR3 coding DNA: TGTGCCAGCAGCTTCGGACTAGCGGGGGGGAAAGATACGCAGTATTTT.

The V gene is TRBV27, the J gene TRBJ1-1; the match to TRBD1 covers 9 bases. This CDR3 is built from 15 residues. V was pared by 7 bases and J by 0 bases, with 6 bases of the junction left unmatched. The germline V gene encodes CDR1 MNHEY and CDR2 SMNVEV (reference sequence). CDR3 nucleotide sequence: TGTGCCAGCAACCCGGGACAGGGCCTGAACACTGAAGCTTTCTTT. The encoded protein is CASNPGQGLNTEAFF.

The chain uses TRBV7-2 and TRBJ2-5, with D perhaps matching TRBD1 (7 bases). V lost 5 bases to trimming and J lost 5 bases, with 15 bases between them. Germline V gene data show CDR1 as SGHTA and CDR2 as FQGNSA. This CDR3 region has 14 residues. This CDR3 reads CASSESTGRETQYF. The CDR3 coding sequence is TGTGCCAGCAGCGAGTCGACAGGGAGGGAGACCCAGTACTTC.